These 21 T cell receptor beta chains originate from one sample sequenced in a study of graft-versus-host responses after intestinal transplantation. This table comes from immunoSEQ multiplex PCR, and its TCRdb copy is limited to in-frame clones, with some not included. The data hold around 67,000 clones, with around 90% observed a single time. Their target antigens are unknown. The sample in question was unstimulated CD8+ T cells sorted from spleen or lymph node cells, obtained before transplant. All receptors come from a human donor who was the organ donor for an intestinal transplant.

This clone was seen a few times. The chain employs TRBV6-6 and TRBJ1-6; 7 bases match TRBD1. The ends lost 6 bases at V and 9 bases at J; junction bases unmatched: 5. There are 13 residues in the CDR3. The V gene's germline CDR1 is MNHNY and CDR2 SVGAGI (reference sequence). The CDR3 region has the DNA TGTGCCAGCAGATGGGACAGAGGTTCACCCCTCCACTTT. This encodes CASRWDRGSPLHF.

The chain carries TRBV19 and TRBJ2-7; 7 positions match TRBD2. With 5 bases clipped from V and 7 bases from J, the junction kept 11 bases outside the gene matches. The germline V gene encodes CDR1 LNHDA and CDR2 SQIVND (reference sequence). CDR3 length: 14 amino acids. The CDR3 loop is CASSPSGLRGEQYV. The CDR3 DNA sequence: TGTGCCAGTAGTCCGTCCGGTTTGCGGGGGGAGCAGTACGTC.

The chain carries TRBV5-1 and TRBJ2-1, with unresolved D. Germline values: CDR1 SGHRS, CDR2 YFSETQ. This CDR3 contains 18 residues. V was pared by 1 base and J by 0 bases, with 17 bases between. This chain's CDR3 is CASSLKSHPTSSYNEQFF. The CDR3 DNA is TGCGCCAGCAGCTTGAAGTCTCACCCCACGAGCTCCTACAATGAGCAGTTCTTC.

V gene TRBV6-5 combines with J gene TRBJ1-2; tentatively, D is TRBD1 (5 bases). With 1 base removed from V and 6 bases from J, the gap between germline ends came to 12 bases. The germline V gene has CDR1 MNHEY and CDR2 SVGAGI. This CDR3 has 14 residues. The CDR3 here is CASSYFQGKDGYTF. Here the CDR3 DNA reads TGTGCCAGCAGTTACTTCCAGGGAAAGGATGGCTACACCTTC.

The count of this clone is one. The chain employs TRBV7-8 and TRBJ1-5; TRBD1 agrees at 10 bases. This CDR3 is 14 amino acids long. J lost 4 bases, V lost 4 bases, and 1 base had no gene match. CDR1 is SGHVS and CDR2 is FQNEAQ in the germline V gene. The CDR3 protein is CASSSDRGNQPQHF. CDR3 DNA: TGTGCCAGCAGCTCGGACAGGGGGAATCAGCCCCAGCATTTT.

This chain connects TRBV4-2 to TRBJ2-5; tentative D call: TRBD2 (6 bases). Germline V gene sequence: CDR1 LGHNA, CDR2 YNFKEQ. The CDR3 loop spans 15 amino acids. V shed 4 bases and J shed 5 bases, with 17 bases lying between them. The DNA for the CDR3 is TGTGCCAGCAGCCTAGGCATCGGGGAGGCGGAGACCCAGTACTTC. Translated: CASSLGIGEAETQYF.

The chain carries TRBV27 and TRBJ1-1, with TRBD1 identical over 7 bases. V lost 4 bases to trimming and J lost 13 bases; unmatched junction nucleotides: 12. Germline V lookup: CDR1 MNHEY, CDR2 SMNVEV (reference sequence). CDR3 length: 13 residues. The chain's CDR3 is CASSSPRGGEDFF. The CDR3, as DNA: TGTGCCAGCAGTTCACCACGAGGGGGCGAGGATTTCTTT.

The chain recombines TRBV6-4 with TRBJ2-3, with D unresolved. V lost 0 bases, J lost 5 bases, and 6 bases lay in between. The length of the CDR3 is 13 residues. Germline-derived CDR1 and CDR2 are MRHNA and SNTAGT. CDR3 coding DNA: TGTGCCAGCAGTGACTCGAGTCGAGATACGCAGTATTTT. This sequence encodes CASSDSSRDTQYF.

This chain connects TRBV5-1 to TRBJ2-2, with D unresolved. The CDR3 is made up of 14 amino acids. Germline V gene data show CDR1 as SGHRS and CDR2 as YFSETQ. The V and J ends lost 5 bases and 2 bases respectively, with 10 bases between them. CDR3 residues: CASRWLPNTGELFF. The CDR3 DNA reads TGCGCCAGCAGGTGGCTCCCCAACACCGGGGAGCTGTTTTTT.

The V and J genes are TRBV27 and TRBJ1-2, with D hard to call. This CDR3 has 14 residues. Between the trimmed V and J ends, which lost 3 bases and 0 bases, there was a span of 8 bases. The germline V gene has CDR1 MNHEY and CDR2 SMNVEV (reference sequence). CDR3 coding DNA: TGTGCCAGCAGTTTCGGAGTCCCTAACTATGGCTACACCTTC. It is translated as CASSFGVPNYGYTF.

V usage is TRBV27 and J usage is TRBJ2-7; 11 bases agree with TRBD2. Unmatched junction bases numbered 8, after V lost 6 bases and J lost 4 bases. The germline CDR1 and CDR2 sequences are MNHEY and SMNVEV (reference sequence). This CDR3 is 15 amino acids long. This CDR3 reads CASRVAGGPLYEQYV. The CDR3 DNA is TGTGCCAGCAGGGTAGCGGGGGGGCCCCTGTACGAGCAGTACGTC.

The V call is TRBV19, the J call TRBJ2-2; tentatively, D is TRBD1 (5 bases). CDR3 length: 15 residues. Germline V gene lookup returns CDR1 LNHDA and CDR2 SQIVND (reference sequence). V dropped 2 bases and J dropped 6 bases, with 13 bases sitting between them. In nucleotides, the CDR3 is TGTGCCAGTAGTATACCTAGGCTAGGGGCCGGGGAGCTGTTTTTT. Amino acids: CASSIPRLGAGELFF.

The chain joins TRBV28 to TRBJ2-7; the D gene is possibly TRBD1 (5 bases). CDR1 MDHEN and CDR2 SYDVKM come from the germline V gene. V was clipped by 8 bases and J by 3 bases, with 17 bases between them. There are 14 residues in the CDR3. As DNA, the CDR3 is TGTGCCAGCGGTGGGGCTAAGGATAACTACGAGCAGTACGTC. Its protein product is CASGGAKDNYEQYV.

In DNA form, the CDR3 reads TGTGCCAGCAGTGAAGCGCTTGTCGGGGGGACGTACGAGCAGTACGTC. Its protein is CASSEALVGGTYEQYV. V usage is TRBV2 and J usage is TRBJ2-7; 7 nucleotides align to TRBD2. The CDR3 extends over 16 amino acids. Germline CDR1 and CDR2: SNHLY and FYNNEI. Losses at the gene ends were 0 bases for V and 4 bases for J; bases not matched to a gene: 9.

This chain links TRBV30 with TRBJ2-1; 9 positions match TRBD2. Per the germline V gene, CDR1 is GTSNPN and CDR2 is SVGIG (reference sequence). The CDR3 extends over 13 amino acids. The trim removed 5 bases at V and 9 bases at J, leaving 8 bases unmatched. The CDR3 spells CAWVIAGATEQFF. As DNA, the CDR3 is TGTGCCTGGGTAATAGCGGGGGCGACTGAGCAGTTCTTC.

The V and J genes are TRBV6-4 and TRBJ2-1, with 10 bases lining up with TRBD2. This CDR3 is 15 amino acids long. Germline loops: CDR1 MRHNA, CDR2 SNTAGT. The J segment lost 5 bases and the V segment lost 2 bases, leaving 3 bases of the junction unmatched. Written as DNA, the CDR3 is TGTGCCAGCAGTGACCTAGCGGGGGCCAACAATGAGCAGTTCTTC. Its protein is CASSDLAGANNEQFF.

V is TRBV7-2 and J is TRBJ2-5; 9 nucleotides line up with TRBD2. Trimming took 3 bases from V and 5 from J; bases not matched to a gene: 13. The CDR3 is 17 residues long. The germline CDR1 and CDR2 sequences are SGHTA and FQGNSA. CDR3 sequence (DNA): TGTGCCAGCAGCTTTCTTCCCCTAGCGGGGCCAGGGGAGACCCAGTACTTC. Amino acids: CASSFLPLAGPGETQYF.

The V gene is TRBV5-1, the J gene TRBJ1-2; TRBD1 matches at 9 bases. V dropped 4 bases and J dropped 4; count of bases not matched to a gene: 11. The CDR3 is 16 amino acids. Germline V gene lookup returns CDR1 SGHRS and CDR2 YFSETQ. The CDR3 nucleotides are TGCGCCAGCAGCGTTCCACAGGGGGCTCTGGGCTATGGCTACACCTTC. This sequence encodes CASSVPQGALGYGYTF. The full variable domain, in which reference TRBV5-1 and TRBJ1-2 provide the parts outside the CDR3, is KAGVTQTPRYLIKTRGQQVTLSCSPISGHRSVSWYQQTPGQGLQFLFEYFSETQRNKGNFPGRFSGRQFSNSRSEMNVSTLELGDSALYLCASSVPQGALGYGYTFGSGTRLTVV.

The chain couples TRBV4-2 to TRBJ1-5, with TRBD1 matching 9 bases. This CDR3 is built from 16 residues. Per germline, CDR1 LGHNA and CDR2 YNFKEQ. With V trimmed by 4 bases and J by 5 bases, 9 bases remained unmatched. As DNA, the CDR3 is TGTGCCAGCAGCCCTGAACCGGGACAGGGAGATCAGCCCCAGCATTTT. Encoded protein: CASSPEPGQGDQPQHF.

V and J are TRBV28 and TRBJ2-3, with TRBD1 matching 7 bases. The CDR3 length is 19 residues. J lost 0 bases, V lost 4 bases, and 16 bases had no gene match. The germline V gene encodes CDR1 MDHEN and CDR2 SYDVKM. This CDR3 is CASSSPVLGRGSSTDTQYF. Written as DNA, the CDR3 is TGTGCCAGCAGTTCCCCCGTGTTGGGCAGGGGGTCTAGCACAGATACGCAGTATTTT.

V and J are TRBV4-3 and TRBJ1-2; D gene ambiguous. The CDR3 has 14 amino acids. V dropped 0 bases and J dropped 5 bases, with 10 bases sitting between them. CDR1 is LGHNA and CDR2 is YSLEER in the germline V gene. CDR3 in DNA: TGCGCCAGCAGCCAAGATACGGCCGGGTATGGCTACACCTTC. It yields the protein CASSQDTAGYGYTF.